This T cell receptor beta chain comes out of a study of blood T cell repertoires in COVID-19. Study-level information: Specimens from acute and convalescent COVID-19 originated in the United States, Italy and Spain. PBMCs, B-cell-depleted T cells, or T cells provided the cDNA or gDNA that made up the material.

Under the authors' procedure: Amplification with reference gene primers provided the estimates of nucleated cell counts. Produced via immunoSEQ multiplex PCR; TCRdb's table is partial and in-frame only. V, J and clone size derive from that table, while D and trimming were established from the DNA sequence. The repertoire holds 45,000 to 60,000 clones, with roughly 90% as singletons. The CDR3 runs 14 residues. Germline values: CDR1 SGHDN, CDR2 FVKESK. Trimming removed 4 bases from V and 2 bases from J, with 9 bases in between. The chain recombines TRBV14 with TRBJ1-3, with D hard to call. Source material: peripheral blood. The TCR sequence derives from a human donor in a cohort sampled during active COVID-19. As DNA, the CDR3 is TGTGCCAGCAGCCGCGGGAGCGCTGGAAACACCATATATTTT. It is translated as CASSRGSAGNTIYF.